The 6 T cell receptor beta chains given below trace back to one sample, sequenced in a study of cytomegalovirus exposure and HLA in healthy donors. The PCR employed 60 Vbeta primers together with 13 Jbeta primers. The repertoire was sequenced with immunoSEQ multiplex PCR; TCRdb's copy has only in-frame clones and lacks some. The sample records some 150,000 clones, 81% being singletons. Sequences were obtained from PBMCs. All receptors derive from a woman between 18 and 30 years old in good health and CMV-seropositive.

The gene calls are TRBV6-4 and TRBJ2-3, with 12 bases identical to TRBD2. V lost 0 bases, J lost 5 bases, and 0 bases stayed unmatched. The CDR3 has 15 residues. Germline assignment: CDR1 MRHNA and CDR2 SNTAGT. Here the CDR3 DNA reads TGTGCCAGCAGTGACTCGACTAGCGGGGGAGATACGCAGTATTTT. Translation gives CASSDSTSGGDTQYF.

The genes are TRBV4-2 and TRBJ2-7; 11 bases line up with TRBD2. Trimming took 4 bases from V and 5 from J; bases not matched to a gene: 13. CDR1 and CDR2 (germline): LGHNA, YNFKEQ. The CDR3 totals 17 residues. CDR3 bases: TGTGCCAGCAGCCGGGGACGGGCTAGCGGGGGGCGTCACGAGCAGTACTTC. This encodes CASSRGRASGGRHEQYF.

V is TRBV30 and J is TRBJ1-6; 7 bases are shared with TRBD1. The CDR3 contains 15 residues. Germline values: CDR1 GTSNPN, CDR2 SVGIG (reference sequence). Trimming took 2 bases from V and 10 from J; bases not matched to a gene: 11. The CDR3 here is CAWSRGGTVGSPLHF. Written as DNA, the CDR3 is TGTGCCTGGAGTCGAGGGGGGACAGTCGGCTCACCCCTCCACTTT.

CDR3 coding DNA: TGTGCCAGCAGCCCACAAGACGGACTAGCCAAAAACATTCAGTACTTC. It encodes CASSPQDGLAKNIQYF. The rearrangement uses TRBV28 and TRBJ2-4; D is perhaps TRBD2 (5 bases). Looked up from germline, CDR1 is MDHEN and CDR2 is SYDVKM. There are 16 residues in the CDR3. V gave up 6 bases and J gave up 0 bases, with 15 bases separating them.

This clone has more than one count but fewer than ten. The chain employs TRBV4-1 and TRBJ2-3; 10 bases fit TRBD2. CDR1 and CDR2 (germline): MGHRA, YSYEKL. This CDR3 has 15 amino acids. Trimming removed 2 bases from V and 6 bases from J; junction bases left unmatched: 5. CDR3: CASSQLAGVPDTQYF. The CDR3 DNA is TGCGCCAGCAGCCAACTAGCGGGGGTCCCCGATACGCAGTATTTT.

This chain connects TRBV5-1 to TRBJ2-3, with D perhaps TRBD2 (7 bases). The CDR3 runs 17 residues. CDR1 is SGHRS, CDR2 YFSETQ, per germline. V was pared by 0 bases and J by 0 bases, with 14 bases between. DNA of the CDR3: TGCGCCAGCAGCTTGGTTGCCGGGGGGCCAAGCACAGATACGCAGTATTTT. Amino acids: CASSLVAGGPSTDTQYF.